This T cell receptor beta chain was obtained from a study of CD8 T cells in ankylosing spondylitis. TCRdb independently ran MiXCR on the 5' RACE reads; one entry per CDR3 protein. The sample records approximately 500,000 distinct CDR3 sequences, about 13% being singletons. Whole-study results and caveats: Seemingly characteristic of ankylosing spondylitis blood was a TCR beta motif consisting of about 8 highly homologous variants. Reportedly, disease-linked clones are significantly enriched in ankylosing spondylitis patients' matched synovial fluid.

Notes on this clonotype: Its antigen is unknown. At one end, the junction sequence differs from germline, possibly due to a read error.

In germline, CDR1 is DFQATT, CDR2 SNEGSKA (reference sequence). The CDR3 consists of 16 residues. The source of this sequence is a male donor with ankylosing spondylitis. What was sequenced was blood, either unsorted or a sorted T cell fraction (not recorded which). The rearrangement joins TRBV20-1 to TRBJ2-1; 7 bases are shared with TRBD1. CDR3 DNA sequence: TGCTGTGCTAGAGATCCGACAGGGCGGGCCTACAATGAGCAGTTCTTC. This codes for CCARDPTGRAYNEQFF.